The 16 T cell receptor beta chains below all came from one sample that was sequenced in a study of blood T cells in healthy people across ages. Sample-barcoded 5' priming and a J-beta primer mix drove a second PCR of roughly 7 to 11 cycles. TCRdb processed the 5' RACE reads anew with MiXCR; each CDR3 protein has one entry. Here the sample spans about 970,000 distinct CDR3 sequences, about 51% being singletons. The sequencing input was blood. The receptors were sampled from a woman aged 60-70 years in good health.

Worth noting for this clonotype: A junction end diverges from the germline sequence, so it may reflect a read error. The chain carries TRBV28 and TRBJ2-1; no firm D call. This CDR3 is built from 17 residues. Germline assignment: CDR1 MDHEN and CDR2 SYDVKM. Here the CDR3 DNA reads TGTGCCAGCAGTTACCCCCCTTGGGGTAGCTCCTACAATGAGCAGCACTTC. This sequence encodes CASSYPPWGSSYNEQHF.

This clonotype was found once. The chain has TRBV11-2 and TRBJ2-3; no clear D gene. There are 15 residues in the CDR3. Germline lookup yields CDR1 SGHAT and CDR2 FQNNGV. Trimming pared 4 bases from V and 4 bases from J, leaving 15 bases between. The CDR3 DNA reads TGTGCCAGCAGCTCCGTCAGGAATAAGGCAGATACGCAGTATTTT. Protein: CASSSVRNKADTQYF.

This clonotype appeared a few times. V and J are TRBV27 and TRBJ1-2, with 7 bases identical to TRBD1. Unmatched junction bases numbered 1, after V lost 2 bases and J lost 4 bases. CDR1 is MNHEY and CDR2 is SMNVEV in the germline V gene (reference sequence). The CDR3 has 13 residues. CDR3 DNA: TGTGCCAGCAGTTTAGCAGGGGGCTATGGCTACACCTTC. Translating it yields CASSLAGGYGYTF.

This clonotype came up a few times. This chain joins TRBV13 and TRBJ2-5, with 11 nucleotides matching TRBD1. The germline V gene encodes CDR1 PRHDT and CDR2 FYEKMQ (reference sequence). The CDR3 runs to 15 residues. V shed 7 bases, J shed 5 bases, and the junction held 9 bases outside the gene matches. CDR3 in DNA: TGTGCCAGCACCTACCGGACAGGGGGCGGGGAGACCCAGTACTTC. Its protein product is CASTYRTGGGETQYF.

The rearrangement links TRBV12-5 to TRBJ2-3; TRBD2 agrees at 7 bases. The CDR3 extends over 16 amino acids. After removal of 6 bases from V and 2 bases from J, the junction contained 11 bases not matched to a gene. Germline CDR1 reads LGHNT; CDR2 reads FRNRAP. This chain's CDR3 is CASGPLGEGFTDTQYF. The CDR3 DNA is TGTGCTAGTGGCCCACTGGGGGAGGGATTCACAGATACGCAGTATTTT.

The V gene is TRBV13, the J gene TRBJ1-2; 10 bases are a match to TRBD1. The junction had 6 bases not matched to a gene; V was cut back by 3 bases and J by 2 bases. The CDR3 sequence is 16 residues long. Germline V gene data show CDR1 as PRHDT and CDR2 as FYEKMQ (reference sequence). This CDR3 is CASSLLPGQGNYGYTF. The CDR3, as DNA: TGTGCCAGCAGCTTGCTGCCGGGACAGGGGAACTATGGCTACACCTTC.

This clonotype was found a few times. The chain combines TRBV20-1 with TRBJ2-5, with 9 bases fitting TRBD1. Germline V gene data show CDR1 as DFQATT and CDR2 as SNEGSKA (reference sequence). Unmatched junction bases numbered 13, after V lost 6 bases and J lost 2 bases. The CDR3 has 16 residues. As DNA, the CDR3 is TGCAGTGCCGTATACCCGGGACAGGGTTGGCAAGAGACCCAGTACTTC. Its translation: CSAVYPGQGWQETQYF.

This clonotype was observed a handful of times. The rearrangement joins TRBV25-1 to TRBJ2-7; a possible D gene is TRBD1 (7 bases). This CDR3 spans 14 amino acids. In germline, CDR1 is MGHDK, CDR2 SYGVNS. V lost 7 bases and J 4 bases, leaving 17 bases between the germline ends. In nucleotides, the CDR3 is TGTGCCAGCACTCCCCAGGGGGAGGAGTACGAGCAGTACTTC. It encodes CASTPQGEEYEQYF.

This clonotype has only a few counts. The chain's CDR3 is CAISGRENTEAFF. CDR3 bases: TGTGCCATCAGCGGACGGGAGAACACTGAAGCTTTCTTT. The chain combines TRBV10-3 with TRBJ1-1; D is uncertain. CDR3 length: 13 residues. From germline, CDR1 is ENHRY and CDR2 SYGVKD. The V end was cut by 6 bases, the J end by 1 base, with 9 bases between.

V gene TRBV3-1 combines with J gene TRBJ2-6; D not certain. The CDR3 has 15 residues. Germline assignment: CDR1 LGHDT and CDR2 YNNKEL (reference sequence). V lost 2 bases, J lost 4 bases, and 9 bases lay in between. CDR3 region: CASSQRAGGANVLTF. CDR3 in DNA: TGTGCCAGCAGCCAAAGAGCAGGAGGGGCCAACGTCCTGACTTTC.

Of note for this clonotype: Germline and junction disagree at one end, which may indicate a read error. The chain is built from TRBV25-1 and TRBJ2-7, with D possibly matching TRBD1 (6 bases). The CDR3 is 13 residues long. CDR1 is MGHDK and CDR2 is SYGVNS in the germline V gene. The CDR3 sequence is CASSIRGSYERYF. Written as DNA, the CDR3 is TGTGCCAGCAGTATCAGGGGCTCCTACGAGCGGTACTTC.

This clonotype occurred a few times. The V and J genes are TRBV20-1 and TRBJ1-6; tentative D call: TRBD1 (5 bases). Deletions cut 5 bases from V and 3 bases from J, with 8 bases between. This CDR3 region has 13 residues. Germline loops: CDR1 DFQATT, CDR2 SNEGSKA (reference sequence). The CDR3 here is CSAPDIYNSPLHF. The CDR3 DNA reads TGCAGTGCTCCGGACATCTATAATTCACCCCTCCACTTT.

V gene TRBV11-2 combines with J gene TRBJ2-1, with D tentatively TRBD1 (5 bases). Germline V lookup: CDR1 SGHAT, CDR2 FQNNGV. This CDR3 has 14 amino acids. V was pared by 0 bases and J by 7 bases, with 10 bases between. The CDR3 DNA follows: TGTGCCAGCAGCTTAGATAGACAGAGGAATGAGCAGTTCTTC. Translated: CASSLDRQRNEQFF.

This clonotype has just one count. V and J are TRBV20-1 and TRBJ1-5, with TRBD1 matching over 9 bases. CDR3 length equals 17 residues. With V trimmed by 3 bases and J by 1 base, 10 bases remained unmatched. Looked up from germline, CDR1 is DFQATT and CDR2 is SNEGSKA (reference sequence). CDR3 coding DNA: TGCAGTGCTAGCGAACCCACAGGGGGCGTGAGCAATCAGCCCCAGCATTTT. It specifies CSASEPTGGVSNQPQHF.

J is TRBJ2-1 and V is TRBV20-1; D uncertain. The CDR3 spans 12 residues. The germline V gene has CDR1 DFQATT and CDR2 SNEGSKA (reference sequence). CDR3 nucleotides: TGCATACCCATGAGCTCCTACAATGAGCAGTTCTTC. It encodes CIPMSSYNEQFF.

This clonotype came up a few times. The V and J genes are TRBV4-1 and TRBJ2-5; 7 bases line up with TRBD2. The CDR3 has 15 residues. Germline-derived CDR1 and CDR2 are MGHRA and YSYEKL. The J segment lost 5 bases and the V segment lost 1 base, leaving 7 bases of the junction unmatched. This chain's CDR3 is CASSQGSGTVETQYF. DNA of the CDR3: TGCGCCAGCAGCCAAGGAAGCGGGACTGTGGAGACCCAGTACTTC.